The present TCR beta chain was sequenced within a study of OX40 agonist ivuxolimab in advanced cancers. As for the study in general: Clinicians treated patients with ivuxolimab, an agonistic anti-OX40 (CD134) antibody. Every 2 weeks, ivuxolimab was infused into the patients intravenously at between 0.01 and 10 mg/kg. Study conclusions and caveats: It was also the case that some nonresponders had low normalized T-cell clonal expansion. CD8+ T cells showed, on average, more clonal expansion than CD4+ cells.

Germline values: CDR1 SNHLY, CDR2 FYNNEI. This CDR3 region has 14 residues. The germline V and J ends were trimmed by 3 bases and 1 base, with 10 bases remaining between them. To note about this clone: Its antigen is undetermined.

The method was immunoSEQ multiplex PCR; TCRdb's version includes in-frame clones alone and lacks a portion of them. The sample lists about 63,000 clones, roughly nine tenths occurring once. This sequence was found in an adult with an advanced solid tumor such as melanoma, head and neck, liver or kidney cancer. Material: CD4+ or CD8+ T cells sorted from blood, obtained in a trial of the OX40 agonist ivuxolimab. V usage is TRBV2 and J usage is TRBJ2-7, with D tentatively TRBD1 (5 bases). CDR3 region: CASSDQGQSYEQYF. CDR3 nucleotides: TGTGCCAGCAGTGATCAGGGTCAGTCCTACGAGCAGTACTTC. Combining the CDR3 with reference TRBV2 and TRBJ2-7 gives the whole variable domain EPEVTQTPSHQVTQMGQEVILRCVPISNHLYFYWYRQILGQKVEFLVSFYNNEISEKSEIFDDQFSVERPDGSNFTLKIRSTKLEDSAMYFCASSDQGQSYEQYFGPGTRLTVT.